Sample share makes the clone carrying this T cell receptor beta chain medium-sized. What it binds is not known. These data are taken from a study of spatial heterogeneity in lung cancer. Every cDNA TCR molecule received its own unique molecular identifier. TCRdb reprocessed the 5' RACE reads with MiXCR, giving one entry per CDR3 protein. The repertoire consists of around 8,600 distinct CDR3 sequences, with 6.5% to 8.5% occurring once and the leading ten covering over 15%. CDR1 is ENHRY, CDR2 SYGVKD, per germline. CDR3 size: 12 residues. V gave up 5 bases and J gave up 0 bases, with 4 bases separating them. Stated time point: sample taken at primary tumor resection. Extraction of whole RNA from tumor, nontumor lung or frozen PBMC preceded unsorted sequencing. Study-wide results and caveats: For expanded intratumoral alpha and beta TCRs, counts tracked tumor mutation counts.

The receptor was derived from a female donor with early-stage non-small cell lung cancer. The chain is built from TRBV10-3 and TRBJ1-1; D is unclear. Sequenced here: lung tumor tissue, sampled at surgery. The CDR3 DNA sequence: TGTGCCATCAGTAGTTTGAACACTGAAGCTTTCTTT. This translates into CAISSLNTEAFF.